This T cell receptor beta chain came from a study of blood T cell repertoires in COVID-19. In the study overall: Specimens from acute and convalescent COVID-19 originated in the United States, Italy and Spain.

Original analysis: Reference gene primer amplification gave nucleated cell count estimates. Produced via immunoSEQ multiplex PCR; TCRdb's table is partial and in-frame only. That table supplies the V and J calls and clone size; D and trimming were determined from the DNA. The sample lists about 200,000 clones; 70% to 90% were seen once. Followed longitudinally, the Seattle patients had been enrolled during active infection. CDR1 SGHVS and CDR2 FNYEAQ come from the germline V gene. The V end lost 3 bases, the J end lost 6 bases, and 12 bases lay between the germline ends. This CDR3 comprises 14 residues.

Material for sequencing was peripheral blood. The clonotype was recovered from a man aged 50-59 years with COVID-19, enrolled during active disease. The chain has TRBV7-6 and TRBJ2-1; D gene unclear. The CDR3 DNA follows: TGTGCCAGCAGCTTTGGTCTCCCGGGCAATGAGCAGTTCTTC. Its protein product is CASSFGLPGNEQFF.